Listed here is a single T cell receptor (beta chain). What it binds is not known. The donors were in the approximately 120-subject validation cohort; that cohort was separate from the approximately 670-subject first cohort. Here immunoSEQ multiplex PCR was the method, and the copy in TCRdb shows in-frame clones only, minus some. Here the sample spans 92,000 or so clones, 96% being singletons. These data originate in a study of cytomegalovirus exposure and HLA in healthy donors. CDR1 is MNHNS, CDR2 SASEGT, per germline. Trimming pared 11 bases from V and 2 bases from J, leaving 15 bases between. This CDR3 region has 14 residues. Points from the study as a whole: Subsequent analysis found a tendency for first-cohort TCR clusters to co-occur within the 95 to 150 validation repertoires. According to reports, the classifier identified cytomegalovirus status with high specificity and sensitivity. The study listed approximately 160 cytomegalovirus-associated TCR beta chains.

Specimen: PBMCs. The TCR comes from a man aged 18 to 30 in good health and CMV-seronegative. The J gene is TRBJ2-2, the V gene TRBV6-1; a weak D match, TRBD2 (6 bases). The CDR3 DNA follows: TGTGCCTCAAGAGGGACTCCTAACACCGGGGAGCTGTTTTTT. Protein product: CASRGTPNTGELFF.